This T cell receptor (beta chain) comes out of a study of a mutant IDH1 vaccine in newly diagnosed glioma. Study-wide background: The study started vaccination 4-6 weeks after radiotherapy alone, or with temozolomide cycles. Patients previously underwent radiotherapy, temozolomide, or both, and most underwent both.

Profiling relied on immunoSEQ multiplex PCR, and the TCRdb table lists in-frame clones only, not all of them. The repertoire holds 40,000 to 50,000 clones, with around 76% as singletons. This CDR3 has 14 amino acids. CDR1 MNHNS and CDR2 SASEGT come from the germline V gene. V shed 6 bases, J shed 9 bases, and the junction held 5 bases outside the gene matches. Note on this clone: Antigen unknown.

Specified time point: week 23, last vaccination. All doses held 300 ug of mutant IDH1 20-mer peptide, with topical imiquimod. New WHO grade 3 or 4 astrocytomas that were IDH1-mutant and ATRX-lost occurred in the donors. This specimen was PBMCs, taken from a glioma patient whose treatment included an IDH1 peptide vaccine. This TCR came from a woman between 35 and 50 years old with glioma. Some clones in this sample may be carry-over from other donors' samples. V gene TRBV6-1 combines with J gene TRBJ2-1, with 13 positions matching TRBD2. Here the CDR3 reads CASRGTSGNAEQFF. The CDR3 DNA reads as TGTGCCAGCAGAGGGACTAGCGGGAATGCTGAGCAGTTCTTC.